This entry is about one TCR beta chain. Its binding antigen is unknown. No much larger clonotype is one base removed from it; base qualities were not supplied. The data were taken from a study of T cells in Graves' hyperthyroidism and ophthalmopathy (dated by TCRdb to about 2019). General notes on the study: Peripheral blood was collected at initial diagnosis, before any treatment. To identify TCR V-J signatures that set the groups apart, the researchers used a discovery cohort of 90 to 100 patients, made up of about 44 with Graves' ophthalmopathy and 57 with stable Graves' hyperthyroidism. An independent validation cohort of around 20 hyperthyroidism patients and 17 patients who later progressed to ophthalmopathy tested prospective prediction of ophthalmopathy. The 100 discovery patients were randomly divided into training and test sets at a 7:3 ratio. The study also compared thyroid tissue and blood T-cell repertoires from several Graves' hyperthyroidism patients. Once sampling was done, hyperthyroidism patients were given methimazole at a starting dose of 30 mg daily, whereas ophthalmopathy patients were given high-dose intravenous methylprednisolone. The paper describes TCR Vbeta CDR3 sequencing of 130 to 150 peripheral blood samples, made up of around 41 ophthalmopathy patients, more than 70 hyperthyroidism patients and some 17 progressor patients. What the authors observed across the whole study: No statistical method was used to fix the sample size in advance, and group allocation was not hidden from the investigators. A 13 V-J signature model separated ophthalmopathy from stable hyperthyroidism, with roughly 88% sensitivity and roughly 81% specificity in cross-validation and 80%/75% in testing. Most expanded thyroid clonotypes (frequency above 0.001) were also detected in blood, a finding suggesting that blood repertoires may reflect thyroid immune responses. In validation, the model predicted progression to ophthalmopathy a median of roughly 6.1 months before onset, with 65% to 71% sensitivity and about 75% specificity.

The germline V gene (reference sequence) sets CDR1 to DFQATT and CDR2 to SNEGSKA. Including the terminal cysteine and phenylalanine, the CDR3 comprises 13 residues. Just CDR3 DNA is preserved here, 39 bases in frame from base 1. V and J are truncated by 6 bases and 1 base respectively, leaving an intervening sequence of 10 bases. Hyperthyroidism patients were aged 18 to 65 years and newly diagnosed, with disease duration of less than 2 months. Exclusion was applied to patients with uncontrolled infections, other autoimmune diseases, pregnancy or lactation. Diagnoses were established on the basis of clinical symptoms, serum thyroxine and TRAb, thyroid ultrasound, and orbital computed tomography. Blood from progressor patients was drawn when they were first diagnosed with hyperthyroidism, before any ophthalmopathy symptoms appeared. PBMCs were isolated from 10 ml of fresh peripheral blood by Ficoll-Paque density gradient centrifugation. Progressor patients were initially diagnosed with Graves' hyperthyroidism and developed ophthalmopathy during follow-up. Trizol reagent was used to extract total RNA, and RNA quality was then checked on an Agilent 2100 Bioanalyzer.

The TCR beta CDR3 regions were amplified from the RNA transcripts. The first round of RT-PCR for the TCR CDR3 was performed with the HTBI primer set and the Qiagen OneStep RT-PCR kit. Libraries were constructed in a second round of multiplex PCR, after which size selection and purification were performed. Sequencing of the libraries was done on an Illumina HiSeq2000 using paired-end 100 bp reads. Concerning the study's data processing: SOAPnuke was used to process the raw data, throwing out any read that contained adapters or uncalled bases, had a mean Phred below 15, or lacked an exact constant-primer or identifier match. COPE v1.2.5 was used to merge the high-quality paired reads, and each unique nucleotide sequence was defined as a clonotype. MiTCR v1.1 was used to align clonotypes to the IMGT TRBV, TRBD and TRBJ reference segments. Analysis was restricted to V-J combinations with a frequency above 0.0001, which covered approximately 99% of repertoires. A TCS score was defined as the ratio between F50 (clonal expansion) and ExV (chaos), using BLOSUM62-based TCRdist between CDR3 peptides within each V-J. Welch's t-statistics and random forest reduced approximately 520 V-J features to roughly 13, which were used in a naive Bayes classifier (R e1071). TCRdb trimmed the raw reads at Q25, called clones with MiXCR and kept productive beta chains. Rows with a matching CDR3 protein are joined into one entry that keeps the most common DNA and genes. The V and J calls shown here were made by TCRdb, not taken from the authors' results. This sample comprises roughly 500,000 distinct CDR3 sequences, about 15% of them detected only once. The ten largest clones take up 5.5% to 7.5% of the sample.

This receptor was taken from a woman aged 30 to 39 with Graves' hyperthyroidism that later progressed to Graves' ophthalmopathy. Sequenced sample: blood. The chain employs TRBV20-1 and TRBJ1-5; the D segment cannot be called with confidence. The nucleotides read TGCAGTGCCCCGGTTGTGAGCAATCAGCCCCAGCATTTT. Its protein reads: CSAPVVSNQPQHF.